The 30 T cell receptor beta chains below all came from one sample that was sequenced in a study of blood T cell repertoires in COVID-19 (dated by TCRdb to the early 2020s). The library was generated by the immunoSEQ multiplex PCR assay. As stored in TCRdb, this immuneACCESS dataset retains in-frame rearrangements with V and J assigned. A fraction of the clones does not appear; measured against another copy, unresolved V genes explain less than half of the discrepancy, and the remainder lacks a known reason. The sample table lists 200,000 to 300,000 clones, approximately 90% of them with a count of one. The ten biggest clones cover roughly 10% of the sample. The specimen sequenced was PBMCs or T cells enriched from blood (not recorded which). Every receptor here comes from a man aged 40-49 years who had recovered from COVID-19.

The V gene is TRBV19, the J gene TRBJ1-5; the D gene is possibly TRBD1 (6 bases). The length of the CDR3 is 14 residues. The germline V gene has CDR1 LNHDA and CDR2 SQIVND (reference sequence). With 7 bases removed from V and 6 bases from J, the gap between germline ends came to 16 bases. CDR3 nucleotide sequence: TGTGCCAGTACCATACAGGGAAAGGGTCAGCCCCAGCATTTT. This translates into CASTIQGKGQPQHF.

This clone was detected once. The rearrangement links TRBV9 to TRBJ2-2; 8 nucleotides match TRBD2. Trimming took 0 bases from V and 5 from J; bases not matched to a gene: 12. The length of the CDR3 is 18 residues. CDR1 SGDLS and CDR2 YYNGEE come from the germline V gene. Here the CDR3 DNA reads TGTGCCAGCAGCGTAGTGTCCACGGTGGGCGGGAGGACCGGGGAGCTGTTTTTT. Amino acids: CASSVVSTVGGRTGELFF.

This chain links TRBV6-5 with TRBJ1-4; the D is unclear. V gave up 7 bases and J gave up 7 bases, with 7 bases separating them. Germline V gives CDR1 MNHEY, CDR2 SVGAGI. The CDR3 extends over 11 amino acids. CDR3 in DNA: TGTGCCAGCACCTCAGGTGAAAAACTGTTTTTT. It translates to CASTSGEKLFF.

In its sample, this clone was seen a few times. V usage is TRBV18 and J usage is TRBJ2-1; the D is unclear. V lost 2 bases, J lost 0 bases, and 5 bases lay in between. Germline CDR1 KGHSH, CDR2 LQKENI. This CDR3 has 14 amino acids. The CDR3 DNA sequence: TGTGCCAGCTCACCAACAGACTCCTACAATGAGCAGTTCTTC. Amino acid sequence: CASSPTDSYNEQFF.

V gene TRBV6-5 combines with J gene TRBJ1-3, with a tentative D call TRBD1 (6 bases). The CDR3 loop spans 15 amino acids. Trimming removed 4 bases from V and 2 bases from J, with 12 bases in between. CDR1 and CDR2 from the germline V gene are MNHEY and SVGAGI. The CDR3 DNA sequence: TGTGCCAGCAGTTTGGGCAGGGGAACTGGAAACACCATATATTTT. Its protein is CASSLGRGTGNTIYF.

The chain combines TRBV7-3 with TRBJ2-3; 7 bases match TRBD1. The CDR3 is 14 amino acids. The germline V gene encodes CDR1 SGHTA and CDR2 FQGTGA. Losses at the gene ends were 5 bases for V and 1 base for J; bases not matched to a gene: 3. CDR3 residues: CASSRTGGTDTQYF. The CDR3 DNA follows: TGTGCCAGCAGCCGGACAGGAGGCACAGATACGCAGTATTTT.

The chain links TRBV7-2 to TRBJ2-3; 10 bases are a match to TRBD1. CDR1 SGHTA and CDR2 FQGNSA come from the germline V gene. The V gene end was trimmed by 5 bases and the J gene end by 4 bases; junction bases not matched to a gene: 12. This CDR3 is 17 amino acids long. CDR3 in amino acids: CASSLAGQGRGADTQYF. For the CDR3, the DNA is TGTGCCAGCAGCCTTGCGGGACAGGGGAGGGGCGCAGATACGCAGTATTTT.

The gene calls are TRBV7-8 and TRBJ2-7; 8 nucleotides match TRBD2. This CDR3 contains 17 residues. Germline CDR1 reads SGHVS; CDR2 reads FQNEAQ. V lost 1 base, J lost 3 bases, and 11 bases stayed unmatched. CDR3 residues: CASSLGASSGSLYEQYF. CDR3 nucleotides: TGTGCCAGCAGCTTAGGGGCATCTAGCGGGTCACTCTACGAGCAGTACTTC.

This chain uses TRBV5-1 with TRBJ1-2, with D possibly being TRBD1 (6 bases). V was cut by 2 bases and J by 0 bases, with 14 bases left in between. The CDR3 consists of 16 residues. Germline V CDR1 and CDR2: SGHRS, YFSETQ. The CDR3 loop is CASSFDWTATNYGYTF. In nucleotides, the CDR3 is TGCGCCAGCAGCTTTGATTGGACAGCCACTAACTATGGCTACACCTTC.

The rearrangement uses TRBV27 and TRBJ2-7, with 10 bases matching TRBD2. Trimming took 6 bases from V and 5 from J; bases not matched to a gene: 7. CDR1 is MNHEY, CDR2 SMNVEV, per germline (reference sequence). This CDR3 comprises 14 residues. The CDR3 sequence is CASRALAGVNEQYF. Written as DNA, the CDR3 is TGTGCCAGCAGGGCGCTAGCGGGAGTTAACGAGCAGTACTTC.

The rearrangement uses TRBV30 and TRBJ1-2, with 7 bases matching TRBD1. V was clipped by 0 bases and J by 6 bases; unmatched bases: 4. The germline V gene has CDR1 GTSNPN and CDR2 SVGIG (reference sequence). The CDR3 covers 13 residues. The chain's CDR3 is CAWSVGTAHGYTF. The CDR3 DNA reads TGTGCCTGGAGTGTAGGGACAGCTCATGGCTACACCTTC.

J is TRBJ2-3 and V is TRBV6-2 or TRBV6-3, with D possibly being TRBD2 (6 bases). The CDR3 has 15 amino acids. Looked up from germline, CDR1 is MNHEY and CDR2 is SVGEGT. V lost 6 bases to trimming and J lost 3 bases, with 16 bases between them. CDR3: CASSPGEAGTDTQYF. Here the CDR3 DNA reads TGTGCCAGCAGCCCGGGGGAGGCAGGGACAGATACGCAGTATTTT.

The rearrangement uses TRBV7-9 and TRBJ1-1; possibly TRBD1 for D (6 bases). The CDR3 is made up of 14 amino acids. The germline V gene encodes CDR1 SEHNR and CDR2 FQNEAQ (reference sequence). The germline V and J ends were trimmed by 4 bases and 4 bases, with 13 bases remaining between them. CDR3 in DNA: TGTGCCAGCAGCTCCCCCCCAGGGGTCACTGAAGCTTTCTTT. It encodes CASSSPPGVTEAFF. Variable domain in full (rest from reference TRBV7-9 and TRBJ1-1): DTGVSQNPRHKITKRGQNVTFRCDPISEHNRLYWYRQTLGQGPEFLTYFQNEAQLEKSRLLSDRFSAERPKGSFSTLEIQRTEQGDSAMYLCASSSPPGVTEAFFGQGTRLTVV.

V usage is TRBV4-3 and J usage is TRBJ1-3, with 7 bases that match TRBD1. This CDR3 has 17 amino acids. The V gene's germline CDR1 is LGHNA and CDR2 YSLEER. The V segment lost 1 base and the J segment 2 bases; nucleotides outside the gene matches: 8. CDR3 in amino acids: CASSQATGTDTGNTIYF. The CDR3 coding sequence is TGCGCCAGCAGCCAAGCCACCGGGACAGATACTGGAAACACCATATATTTT.

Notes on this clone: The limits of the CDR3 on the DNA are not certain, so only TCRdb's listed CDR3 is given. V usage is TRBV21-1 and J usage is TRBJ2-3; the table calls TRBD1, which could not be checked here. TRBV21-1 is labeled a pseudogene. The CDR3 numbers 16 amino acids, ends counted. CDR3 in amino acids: CASSTPVGGGTDTQYF.

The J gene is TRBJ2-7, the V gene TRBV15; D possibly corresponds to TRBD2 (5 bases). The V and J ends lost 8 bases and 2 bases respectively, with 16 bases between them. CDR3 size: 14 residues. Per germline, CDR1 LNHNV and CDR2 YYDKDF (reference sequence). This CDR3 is CATESGGVTYEQYF. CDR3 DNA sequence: TGTGCCACCGAGAGCGGAGGCGTTACCTACGAGCAGTACTTC.

CDR3 DNA: TGTGCCAGCAGCTTAGGACAGGGTCAGCCCCAGCATTTT. It yields the protein CASSLGQGQPQHF. The chain joins TRBV7-2 to TRBJ1-5, with 7 bases aligning to TRBD1. V dropped 1 base and J dropped 6; count of bases not matched to a gene: 0. This CDR3 is 13 amino acids long. In germline, CDR1 is SGHTA, CDR2 FQGNSA.

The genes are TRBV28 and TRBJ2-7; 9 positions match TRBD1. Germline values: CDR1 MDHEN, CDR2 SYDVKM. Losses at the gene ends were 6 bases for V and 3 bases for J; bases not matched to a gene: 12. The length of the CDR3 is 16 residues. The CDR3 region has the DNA TGTGCCAGCAGGAAAAGGGGACAGGGCCTTTTCTACGAGCAGTACTTC. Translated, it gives CASRKRGQGLFYEQYF.

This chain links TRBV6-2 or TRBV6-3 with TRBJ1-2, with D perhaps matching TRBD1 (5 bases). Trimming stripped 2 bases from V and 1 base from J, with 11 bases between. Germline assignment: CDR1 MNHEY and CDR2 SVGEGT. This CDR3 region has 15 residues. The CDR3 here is CASSYGVQGNYGYTF. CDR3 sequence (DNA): TGTGCCAGCAGTTACGGAGTGCAGGGTAACTATGGCTACACCTTC.

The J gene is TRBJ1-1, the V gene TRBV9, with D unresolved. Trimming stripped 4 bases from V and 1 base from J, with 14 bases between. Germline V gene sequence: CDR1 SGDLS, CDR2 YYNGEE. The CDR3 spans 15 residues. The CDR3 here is CASSRFTTQNTEAFF. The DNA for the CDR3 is TGTGCCAGCAGCCGTTTTACGACACAGAACACTGAAGCTTTCTTT.

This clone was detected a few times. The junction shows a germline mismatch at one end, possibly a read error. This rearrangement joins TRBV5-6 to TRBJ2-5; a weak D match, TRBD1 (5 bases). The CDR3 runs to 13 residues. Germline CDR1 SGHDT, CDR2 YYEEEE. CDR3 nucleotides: TGTGCCAGCAGGTTGGGGCAGCAAGAGACCCAGTACTTC. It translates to CASRLGQQETQYF.

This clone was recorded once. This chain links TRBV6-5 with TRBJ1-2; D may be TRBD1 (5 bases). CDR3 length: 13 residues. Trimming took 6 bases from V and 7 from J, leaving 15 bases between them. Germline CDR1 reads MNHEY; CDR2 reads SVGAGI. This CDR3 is CASRPSGVGGYTF. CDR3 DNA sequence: TGTGCCAGCAGGCCCTCGGGGGTTGGTGGCTACACCTTC.

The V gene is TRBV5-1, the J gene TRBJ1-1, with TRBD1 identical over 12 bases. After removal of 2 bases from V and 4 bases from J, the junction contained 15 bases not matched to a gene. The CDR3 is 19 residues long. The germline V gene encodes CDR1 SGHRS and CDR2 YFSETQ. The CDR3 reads CASSFRGQGASIGGTEAFF. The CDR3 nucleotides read TGCGCCAGCAGCTTTCGGGGACAGGGGGCTTCTATAGGTGGCACTGAAGCTTTCTTT. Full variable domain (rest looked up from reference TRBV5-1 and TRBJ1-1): KAGVTQTPRYLIKTRGQQVTLSCSPISGHRSVSWYQQTPGQGLQFLFEYFSETQRNKGNFPGRFSGRQFSNSRSEMNVSTLELGDSALYLCASSFRGQGASIGGTEAFFGQGTRLTVV.

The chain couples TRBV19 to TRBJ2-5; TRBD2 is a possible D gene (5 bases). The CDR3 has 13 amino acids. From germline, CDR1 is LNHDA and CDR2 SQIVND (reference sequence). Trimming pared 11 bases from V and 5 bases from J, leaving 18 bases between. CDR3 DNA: TGTGCCGCCGGAGGAGCAGCTATGGAGACCCAGTACTTC. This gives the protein CAAGGAAMETQYF.

The CDR3 sequence: CASSLTGTGFFYEQYF. The CDR3 DNA reads as TGTGCCAGCAGTTTAACCGGGACAGGGTTTTTTTACGAGCAGTACTTC. The chain carries TRBV27 and TRBJ2-7, with 9 positions matching TRBD1. CDR1 and CDR2 (germline): MNHEY, SMNVEV (reference sequence). V was pared by 2 bases and J by 4 bases, with 9 bases of the junction left unmatched. The CDR3 runs 16 residues.

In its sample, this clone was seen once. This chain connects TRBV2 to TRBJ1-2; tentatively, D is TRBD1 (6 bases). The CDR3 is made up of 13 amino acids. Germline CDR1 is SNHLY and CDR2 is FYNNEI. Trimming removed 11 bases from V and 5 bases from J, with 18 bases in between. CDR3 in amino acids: CAVRGQGTYGYTF. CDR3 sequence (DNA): TGTGCCGTTAGGGGACAAGGGACGTATGGCTACACCTTC.

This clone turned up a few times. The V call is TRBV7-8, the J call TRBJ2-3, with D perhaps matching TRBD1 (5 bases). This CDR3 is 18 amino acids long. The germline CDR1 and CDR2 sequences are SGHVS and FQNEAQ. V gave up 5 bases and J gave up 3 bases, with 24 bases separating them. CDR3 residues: CASSPLELDRMGTDTQYF. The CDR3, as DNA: TGTGCCAGCAGCCCTTTAGAATTAGACAGAATGGGGACAGATACGCAGTATTTT.

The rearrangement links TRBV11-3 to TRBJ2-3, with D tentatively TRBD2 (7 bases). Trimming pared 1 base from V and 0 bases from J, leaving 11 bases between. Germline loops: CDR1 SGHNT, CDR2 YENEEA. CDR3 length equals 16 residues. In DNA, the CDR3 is TGTGCCAGCAGCTTAGGCGGGGGCGTCAGCACAGATACGCAGTATTTT. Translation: CASSLGGGVSTDTQYF.

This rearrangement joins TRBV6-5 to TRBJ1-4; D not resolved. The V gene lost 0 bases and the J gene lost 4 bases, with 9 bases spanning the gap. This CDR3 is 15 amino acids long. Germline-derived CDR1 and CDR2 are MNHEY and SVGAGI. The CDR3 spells CASSYSGRVNEKLFF. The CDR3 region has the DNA TGTGCCAGCAGTTACTCCGGGAGGGTTAATGAAAAACTGTTTTTT.

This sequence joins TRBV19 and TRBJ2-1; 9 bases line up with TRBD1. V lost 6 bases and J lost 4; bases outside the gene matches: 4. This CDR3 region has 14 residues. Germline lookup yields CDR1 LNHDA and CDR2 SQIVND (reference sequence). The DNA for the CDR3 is TGTGCCAGTAGACCGGGACAGGGATACAATGAGCAGTTCTTC. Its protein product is CASRPGQGYNEQFF. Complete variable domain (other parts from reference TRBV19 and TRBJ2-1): DGGITQSPKYLFRKEGQNVTLSCEQNLNHDAMYWYRQDPGQGLRLIYYSQIVNDFQKGDIAEGYSVSREKKESFPLTVTSAQKNPTAFYLCASRPGQGYNEQFFGPGTRLTVL.